These 7 T cell receptor beta chains originate from one sample sequenced in a study of T cells after somatic rescue of genetic block. Clones were sequenced by immunoSEQ multiplex PCR, and TCRdb holds only the in-frame ones, with some missing. The table lists roughly 110,000 clones, about nine tenths of them singletons. Sequenced input: peripheral blood mononuclear cells (PBMCs). These receptors were taken from a woman under 30.

V usage is TRBV28 and J usage is TRBJ1-4; D is unclear. The CDR3 length is 14 residues. Germline V gives CDR1 MDHEN, CDR2 SYDVKM. V lost 1 base and J 5 bases, leaving 8 bases between the germline ends. CDR3 region: CASSLSGRNEKLFF. DNA for the CDR3: TGTGCCAGCAGTTTATCGGGGAGGAATGAAAAACTGTTTTTT.

The rearrangement uses TRBV5-4 and TRBJ2-1; D ambiguous. Per germline, CDR1 SGHNT and CDR2 YYREEE (reference sequence). This CDR3 has 14 residues. The V and J ends lost 0 bases and 8 bases respectively, with 12 bases between them. CDR3 DNA: TGTGCCAGCAGCTTGGTAGGCCTTCATGATGAGCAGTTCTTC. This gives the protein CASSLVGLHDEQFF.

The V gene is TRBV7-9, the J gene TRBJ2-5, with TRBD1 matching over 7 bases. Germline-derived CDR1 and CDR2 are SEHNR and FQNEAQ (reference sequence). Trimming at V came to 5 bases and at J to 1 base, leaving 7 bases not matched to a gene. This CDR3 is 15 amino acids long. The CDR3 DNA reads TGTGCCAGCAGCCAAAACAGGGGCGTCCAAGAGACCCAGTACTTC. This sequence encodes CASSQNRGVQETQYF.

The chain couples TRBV6-5 to TRBJ1-2, with D hard to call. Looked up from germline, CDR1 is MNHEY and CDR2 is SVGAGI. Between the trimmed V and J ends, which lost 5 bases and 8 bases, there was a span of 18 bases. The CDR3 contains 14 residues. The CDR3 is CASSPAGRSKGYTF. The CDR3 DNA follows: TGTGCCAGCAGTCCCGCAGGCAGATCTAAGGGCTACACCTTC.

In DNA, the CDR3 is TGTGCCAGTAGTATATTGTTTCGGACAGGGGGATCGGACTATGGCTACACCTTC. As protein: CASSILFRTGGSDYGYTF. The rearrangement uses TRBV19 and TRBJ1-2; 10 bases are shared with TRBD1. The CDR3 is made up of 18 amino acids. With V trimmed by 2 bases and J by 3 bases, 12 bases remained unmatched. The germline V gene has CDR1 LNHDA and CDR2 SQIVND (reference sequence). The whole variable domain, filled in from reference TRBV19 and TRBJ1-2, reads DGGITQSPKYLFRKEGQNVTLSCEQNLNHDAMYWYRQDPGQGLRLIYYSQIVNDFQKGDIAEGYSVSREKKESFPLTVTSAQKNPTAFYLCASSILFRTGGSDYGYTFGSGTRLTVV.

This chain joins TRBV21-1 and TRBJ1-2; TRBD1 is the table's D call and was not checked against the DNA. TRBV21-1 is annotated as a pseudogene. CDR3 length equals 16 residues. For the CDR3, the DNA is TGTGCCAGCAGCAAAGGGGGGACAGGGCGATACTATGGCTACACCTTC. Translation gives CASSKGGTGRYYGYTF.

The chain is built from TRBV6-6 and TRBJ1-1; 9 bases are a match to TRBD1. CDR3 length: 14 amino acids. The trim removed 6 bases at V and 1 base at J, leaving 3 bases unmatched. The V gene's germline CDR1 is MNHNY and CDR2 SVGAGI (reference sequence). In DNA form, the CDR3 reads TGTGCCAGCAGAACGGGACAGGGGAACACTGAAGCTTTCTTT. This encodes CASRTGQGNTEAFF.